The 28 T cell receptor beta chains below were found in one sample sequenced in a study of T cells in Graves' hyperthyroidism and ophthalmopathy. TCR beta CDR3 regions were amplified from RNA. HTBI primers drove first-round RT-PCR of the TCR CDR3. TCRdb fed the multiplex PCR reads into MiXCR, producing one record per CDR3 protein. This table has a few hundred thousand distinct CDR3 sequences, under 60% appearing once. The sample consisted of peripheral blood or thyroid tissue (not recorded which). The receptor source for this set is a woman aged 18 to 35 with Graves' hyperthyroidism.

This clonotype was recorded at least ten times. The V and J genes are TRBV7-2 and TRBJ2-7; possible D gene TRBD1, 6 bases. This CDR3 is 13 amino acids long. Between the trimmed V and J ends, which lost 4 bases and 6 bases, there was a span of 13 bases. The germline CDR1 and CDR2 sequences are SGHTA and FQGNSA. In DNA, the CDR3 is TGTGCCAGCAGCTCACAGGGTTGGGGCGAGCAGTACTTC. This encodes CASSSQGWGEQYF.

The V call is TRBV7-6, the J call TRBJ2-2; no definite D call. This CDR3 region has 12 residues. Trimming took off 3 bases at V and 7 bases at J, with 6 bases between the two ends. CDR1 is SGHVS, CDR2 FNYEAQ, per germline. The CDR3 DNA reads as TGTGCCAGCAGCTTTTTTAGCGGGGAGCTGTTTTTT. Translating gives CASSFFSGELFF. The full variable domain, in which reference TRBV7-6 and TRBJ2-2 provide the parts outside the CDR3, is GAGVSQSPRYKVTKRGQDVALRCDPISGHVSLYWYRQALGQGPEFLTYFNYEAQQDKSGLPNDRFSAERPEGSISTLTIQRTEQRDSAMYRCASSFFSGELFFGEGSRLTVL.

In its sample, this clonotype was seen many times. The chain employs TRBV5-6 and TRBJ2-7; a weak D match, TRBD1 (6 bases). This CDR3 contains 14 residues. V shed 3 bases and J shed 0 bases, with 10 bases lying between them. The germline V gene has CDR1 SGHDT and CDR2 YYEEEE. The CDR3 here is CASSSDRSSYEQYF. In DNA form, the CDR3 reads TGTGCCAGCAGCTCGGACAGAAGCTCCTACGAGCAGTACTTC.

The V call is TRBV2, the J call TRBJ2-4; D call uncertain. Germline V CDR1 and CDR2: SNHLY, FYNNEI. The germline V and J ends were trimmed by 7 bases and 5 bases, with 15 bases remaining between them. The CDR3 extends over 14 amino acids. DNA for the CDR3: TGTGCCAGCATGGTATTGGAGACACAAAACATTCAGTACTTC. Its translation is CASMVLETQNIQYF. The whole variable domain, remainder taken from reference TRBV2 and TRBJ2-4, is EPEVTQTPSHQVTQMGQEVILRCVPISNHLYFYWYRQILGQKVEFLVSFYNNEISEKSEIFDDQFSVERPDGSNFTLKIRSTKLEDSAMYFCASMVLETQNIQYFGAGTRLSVL.

The CDR3 coding sequence is TGCAGTGCTAGAGATAGCGGGACGGATCATCAGCCCCAGCATTTT. Its protein product is CSARDSGTDHQPQHF. The rearrangement joins TRBV20-1 to TRBJ1-5, with D perhaps TRBD1 (5 bases). The CDR3 has 15 residues. V was pared by 0 bases and J by 5 bases, with 14 bases between. Germline loops: CDR1 DFQATT, CDR2 SNEGSKA (reference sequence).

This clonotype showed up just a few times. The chain carries TRBV20-1 and TRBJ2-7, with D possibly TRBD1 on 5 matching bases. V was clipped by 6 bases and J by 7 bases, with 16 bases between them. The germline V gene has CDR1 DFQATT and CDR2 SNEGSKA (reference sequence). The CDR3 consists of 12 residues. In nucleotides, the CDR3 is TGCAGTGCCGCGACAGTGTACAATGAGCAGTACTTC. Protein: CSAATVYNEQYF.

To note about this clonotype: A read error may be the cause here, since a much bigger clone is one base away. The chain carries TRBV10-3 and TRBJ1-5; D call uncertain. V was pared by 4 bases and J by 3 bases, with 4 bases between. The CDR3 runs to 12 residues. The germline V gene has CDR1 ENHRY and CDR2 SYGVKD. CDR3 sequence reads: CAISAVNQPQHF. The CDR3 nucleotides are TGTGCCATCAGTGCCGTCAATCAGCCCCAGCATTTT.

The chain joins TRBV20-1 to TRBJ2-3, with 10 bases lining up with TRBD1. The CDR3 has 15 residues. From germline, CDR1 is DFQATT and CDR2 SNEGSKA (reference sequence). The junction had 9 bases not matched to a gene; V was cut back by 6 bases and J by 3 bases. The CDR3 reads CSADGRTGGTDTQYF. The DNA of the CDR3 is TGCAGTGCCGACGGGCGGACAGGGGGTACAGATACGCAGTATTTT.

V and J are TRBV7-2 and TRBJ2-7; 11 bases match TRBD2. The DNA end is more similar to TRBJ2-1, so the J call may be wrong. Germline V gives CDR1 SGHTA, CDR2 FQGNSA. The CDR3 runs to 17 residues. The DNA of the CDR3 is TGTGCCAGCAGCTTAATGAGTAGCGGGAGGGTTGACAATGAGCAGTTCTTC. Its protein is CASSLMSSGRVDNEQFF.

This clonotype has a single count. This chain links TRBV4-3 with TRBJ2-3; D may match TRBD1 or TRBD2 (6 bases each). CDR1 and CDR2 from the germline V gene are LGHNA and YSLEER. This CDR3 has 15 residues. V was clipped by 4 bases and J by 5 bases, with 16 bases between them. CDR3 amino acids: CASSPDSLGGDTQYF. CDR3 in DNA: TGCGCCAGCAGCCCGGACAGTTTGGGGGGAGATACGCAGTATTTT.

This clonotype was detected only once. The rearrangement joins TRBV2 to TRBJ1-6; tentative D call: TRBD1 (6 bases). Germline V gene data show CDR1 as SNHLY and CDR2 as FYNNEI. The CDR3 sequence is 14 residues long. Trimming took off 0 bases at V and 11 bases at J, with 11 bases between the two ends. The CDR3 DNA follows: TGTGCCAGCAGTGAAGCCCAAGGGGGTACACCCCTCCACTTT. Amino acid sequence: CASSEAQGGTPLHF.

This clonotype was observed many times. The chain recombines TRBV9 with TRBJ2-4; D gene ambiguous. CDR1 and CDR2 from the germline V gene are SGDLS and YYNGEE. This CDR3 region has 12 residues. Between the trimmed V and J ends, which lost 0 bases and 9 bases, there was a span of 7 bases. CDR3 amino acids: CASSVGEGIQYF. DNA of the CDR3: TGTGCCAGCAGCGTAGGGGAAGGCATTCAGTACTTC.

This clonotype was seen at least ten times. The chain links TRBV7-3 to TRBJ1-2; a weak D match, TRBD1 (5 bases). Germline CDR1 and CDR2: SGHTA and FQGTGA. The ends were cut back, 1 base at V and 8 bases at J, with 11 bases in the middle. The CDR3 totals 13 residues. DNA of the CDR3: TGTGCCAGCAGCTTAAATCTAGGGGCCGGCTACACCTTC. It yields the protein CASSLNLGAGYTF.

A few counts support this clonotype. The rearrangement links TRBV6-5 to TRBJ2-7; TRBD1 is a possible D gene (6 bases). V was clipped by 5 bases and J by 4 bases, with 21 bases between them. This CDR3 has 16 residues. Germline-derived CDR1 and CDR2 are MNHEY and SVGAGI. The CDR3: CASSEAWGRGLYEQYF. The CDR3 DNA sequence: TGTGCCAGCAGTGAAGCCTGGGGCAGGGGATTGTACGAGCAGTACTTC.

This clonotype showed up many times. The rearrangement joins TRBV27 to TRBJ1-2, with D unresolved. The germline V gene has CDR1 MNHEY and CDR2 SMNVEV (reference sequence). Trimming removed 4 bases at V and 8 bases at J, with 14 bases between. This CDR3 has 13 amino acids. The CDR3 here is CASSSGSSSGYTF. The CDR3 DNA sequence: TGTGCCAGCAGTTCCGGGTCGTCTTCGGGCTACACCTTC.

This clonotype was detected many times. This rearrangement joins TRBV2 to TRBJ2-7; 9 bases fit TRBD1. The germline CDR1 and CDR2 sequences are SNHLY and FYNNEI. J was trimmed by 4 bases and V by 6 bases; bases with no gene match: 4. The length of the CDR3 is 13 residues. This CDR3 is CASSRDREYEQYF. The CDR3 DNA is TGTGCCAGCAGCCGGGACAGGGAATACGAGCAGTACTTC.

V gene TRBV15 combines with J gene TRBJ2-2; TRBD2 might be the D (5 bases). V lost 0 bases and J 1 base, leaving 12 bases between the germline ends. Germline V gene data show CDR1 as LNHNV and CDR2 as YYDKDF (reference sequence). This CDR3 spans 17 amino acids. The DNA of the CDR3 is TGTGCCACCAGCAGAGACTTAGGGAGTAAGAACACCGGGGAGCTGTTTTTT. This encodes CATSRDLGSKNTGELFF.

This clonotype was detected many times. The chain uses TRBV6-5 and TRBJ1-5, with D possibly being TRBD1 (5 bases). This CDR3 is 17 amino acids long. Trimming removed 5 bases from V and 3 bases from J, with 20 bases in between. The germline CDR1 and CDR2 sequences are MNHEY and SVGAGI. The CDR3 here is CASSPIWPTVSNQPQHF. The CDR3 DNA follows: TGTGCCAGCAGTCCCATATGGCCGACAGTCTCCAATCAGCCCCAGCATTTT.

The J gene is TRBJ2-3, the V gene TRBV29-1; D gene uncertain. Germline V CDR1 and CDR2: SQVTM, ANQGSEA. Trimming shortened V by 6 bases and J by 2 bases, and 9 bases separated the two germline ends. CDR3 length: 12 amino acids. In DNA form, the CDR3 reads TGCAGCGTAAAGGCCGTCACAGATACGCAGTATTTT. This gives the protein CSVKAVTDTQYF.

This chain links TRBV29-1 with TRBJ2-2; D possibly corresponds to TRBD1 (6 bases). Between the trimmed V and J ends, which lost 8 bases and 0 bases, there was a span of 16 bases. The CDR3 is 15 residues long. Germline assignment: CDR1 SQVTM and CDR2 ANQGSEA. CDR3 coding DNA: TGCAGCATTGCCAGGGACAACGCGAACACCGGGGAGCTGTTTTTT. Translation gives CSIARDNANTGELFF.

This clonotype has at least ten counts. The chain combines TRBV10-3 with TRBJ2-7; TRBD2 might be the D (5 bases). Germline V CDR1 and CDR2: ENHRY, SYGVKD. Deletions cut 4 bases from V and 2 bases from J, with 12 bases between. This CDR3 has 14 amino acids. The CDR3 sequence: CAISGGSVAYEQYF. In DNA, the CDR3 is TGTGCCATCAGTGGGGGTAGCGTGGCCTACGAGCAGTACTTC.

This clonotype was observed many times. J is TRBJ2-1 and V is TRBV20-1; possible D gene TRBD2, 6 bases. V was cut by 6 bases and J by 10 bases, with 16 bases left in between. The CDR3 runs to 12 residues. Germline V gene lookup returns CDR1 DFQATT and CDR2 SNEGSKA (reference sequence). The chain's CDR3 is CSAGNNLAEQFF. CDR3 sequence (DNA): TGCAGTGCGGGGAACAATCTAGCGGAGCAGTTCTTC.

This clonotype appeared a single time. The chain combines TRBV20-1 with TRBJ1-1; D unclear. The CDR3 has 11 residues. V was clipped by 0 bases and J by 5 bases, with 4 bases between them. Germline V gene data show CDR1 as DFQATT and CDR2 as SNEGSKA (reference sequence). The DNA of the CDR3 is TGCAGTGCTAGAGATGGGACTGAAGCTTTCTTT. Protein: CSARDGTEAFF.

This chain joins TRBV10-3 and TRBJ2-7; 10 bases are a match to TRBD2. This CDR3 contains 12 residues. Germline CDR1 and CDR2: ENHRY and SYGVKD. Trimming took 11 bases from V and 2 from J; bases not matched to a gene: 3. Written as DNA, the CDR3 is TGTGCCGTCGGACTAGCGGCCTACGAGCAGTACTTC. It encodes CAVGLAAYEQYF.

A few counts support this clonotype. The chain has TRBV6-1 and TRBJ2-5; 9 bases are shared with TRBD2. Looked up from germline, CDR1 is MNHNS and CDR2 is SASEGT. The CDR3 has 17 amino acids. The V and J ends lost 8 bases and 4 bases, in that order; junction bases with no gene match: 17. The CDR3 sequence: CASSPRQLLAGSETQYF. DNA of the CDR3: TGTGCCAGCTCACCCCGCCAGCTCCTAGCGGGGTCAGAGACCCAGTACTTC.

This clonotype came up a few times. This chain joins TRBV15 and TRBJ2-3; no clear D. This CDR3 has 13 residues. With 6 bases removed from V and 1 base from J, the gap between germline ends came to 8 bases. Germline V gene data show CDR1 as LNHNV and CDR2 as YYDKDF (reference sequence). The CDR3: CATRVLRTDTQYF. The CDR3 DNA reads TGTGCCACCAGAGTTTTACGCACAGATACGCAGTATTTT.

A single count supports this clonotype. A much larger clone sits a single nucleotide away, making a read error possible. This sequence joins TRBV7-3 and TRBJ2-2; possibly TRBD1 for D (5 bases). The germline gives CDR1 SGHTA, CDR2 FQGTGA. The CDR3 spans 16 residues. The CDR3 reads CACSLGLDRSSGELFF. DNA for the CDR3: TGTGCCTGCAGCTTGGGGCTAGACCGCTCATCCGGGGAGCTGTTTTTT.

This clonotype occurred many times. This rearrangement joins TRBV4-2 to TRBJ1-5; D possibly corresponds to TRBD1 (5 bases). With 1 base removed from V and 3 bases from J, the gap between germline ends came to 10 bases. CDR1 LGHNA and CDR2 YNFKEQ come from the germline V gene. This CDR3 has 15 amino acids. CDR3 protein: CASSQAGRTNQPQHF. In DNA, the CDR3 is TGTGCCAGCAGCCAAGCGGGACGGACCAATCAGCCCCAGCATTTT.